The next 23 T cell receptor beta chains were all read from a single sample in a study of human versus mouse CDR3 diversity and MHC coevolution. Profiled with immunoSEQ multiplex PCR; TCRdb holds only in-frame clones, not every one. Of about 77,000 clones in the sample, about nine tenths are singletons; the top ten hold approximately 0.15%. The sample was naive CD4+ T cells from blood. Stated subset: CD45RO-negative CD62L-positive naive CD4 T cells. The receptors come from a person aged 30-70 years in good health.

V is TRBV10-3 and J is TRBJ1-1, with D maybe TRBD1 (6 bases). V lost 0 bases, J lost 3 bases, and 14 bases lay in between. The CDR3 is 16 residues long. Germline CDR1 ENHRY, CDR2 SYGVKD. CDR3 region: CAISESKWGRDTEAFF. The CDR3 region has the DNA TGTGCCATCAGTGAGTCGAAATGGGGGCGTGACACTGAAGCTTTCTTT.

The CDR3 DNA reads as TGTGCCAGCAGTTTTCTTCGGGAACGTTCACCCCTCCACTTT. Its protein is CASSFLRERSPLHF. This rearrangement joins TRBV6-5 to TRBJ1-6; D is uncertain. The germline V and J ends were trimmed by 4 bases and 9 bases, with 13 bases remaining between them. Germline V CDR1 and CDR2: MNHEY, SVGAGI. The CDR3 extends over 14 amino acids.

The chain uses TRBV19 and TRBJ2-2; TRBD1 matches 8 bases. Germline CDR1 LNHDA, CDR2 SQIVND (reference sequence). CDR3 length: 16 residues. V trimming: 5 bases; J trimming: 0 bases; junction bases outside the gene matches: 5. The CDR3 loop reads CASSRGTGSNTGELFF. CDR3 coding DNA: TGTGCCAGTAGTCGAGGGACAGGATCGAACACCGGGGAGCTGTTTTTT.

V gene TRBV25-1 combines with J gene TRBJ2-1; the match to TRBD2 covers 9 bases. CDR3 length: 15 residues. J was trimmed by 5 bases and V by 4 bases; bases with no gene match: 6. Germline CDR1 is MGHDK and CDR2 is SYGVNS. The CDR3 coding sequence is TGTGCCAGCAGTGTGACTAGCGGAACCCACAATGAGCAGTTCTTC. Amino acid sequence: CASSVTSGTHNEQFF.

This clone is a singleton in its sample. The rearrangement links TRBV19 to TRBJ2-2; a possible D gene is TRBD2 (5 bases). V lost 9 bases to trimming and J lost 0 bases, with 14 bases between them. There are 15 residues in the CDR3. CDR1 and CDR2 from the germline V gene are LNHDA and SQIVND (reference sequence). CDR3 amino acids: CARIPSTSNTGELFF. The CDR3 DNA reads TGTGCCAGGATTCCTAGCACCTCGAACACCGGGGAGCTGTTTTTT.

This chain links TRBV6-6 with TRBJ1-5, with D possibly being TRBD1 (6 bases). The germline gives CDR1 MNHNY, CDR2 SVGAGI (reference sequence). The germline V and J ends were trimmed by 7 bases and 6 bases, with 16 bases remaining between them. This CDR3 has 14 amino acids. The CDR3 loop reads CASTPGGRGQPQHF. CDR3 DNA: TGTGCCAGCACACCCGGGGGGCGCGGTCAGCCCCAGCATTTT.

V usage is TRBV6-1 and J usage is TRBJ2-4; D is uncertain. Per germline, CDR1 MNHNS and CDR2 SASEGT. The V gene lost 3 bases and the J gene lost 1 base, with 10 bases spanning the gap. The CDR3 covers 15 residues. The CDR3 reads CASSDPPRAKNIQYF. CDR3 coding DNA: TGTGCCAGCAGTGATCCCCCCCGGGCCAAAAACATTCAGTACTTC.

V usage is TRBV28 and J usage is TRBJ2-2; D is unclear. V dropped 6 bases and J dropped 2 bases, with 7 bases sitting between them. The CDR3 spans 13 residues. Germline assignment: CDR1 MDHEN and CDR2 SYDVKM. DNA for the CDR3: TGTGCCAGCAGCTACTCTAACACCGGGGAGCTGTTTTTT. This gives the protein CASSYSNTGELFF. The full variable domain, its missing parts supplied by reference TRBV28 and TRBJ2-2, is DVKVTQSSRYLVKRTGEKVFLECVQDMDHENMFWYRQDPGLGLRLIYFSYDVKMKEKGDIPEGYSVSREKKERFSLILESASTNQTSMYLCASSYSNTGELFFGEGSRLTVL.

The chain uses TRBV7-9 and TRBJ1-2, with D possibly being TRBD1 (6 bases). V was shortened by 0 bases and J by 7 bases, with 18 bases between the two germline ends. CDR1 and CDR2 (germline): SEHNR, FQNEAQ (reference sequence). This CDR3 has 16 amino acids. The CDR3 DNA reads as TGTGCCAGCAGCTTAGCCAATGGGGGGGCGCTTTCTGGCTACACCTTC. Translated, it gives CASSLANGGALSGYTF.

The chain carries TRBV28 and TRBJ2-3, with 9 bases fitting TRBD1. The V segment lost 5 bases and the J segment 6 bases; nucleotides outside the gene matches: 9. This CDR3 is built from 15 residues. Germline V lookup: CDR1 MDHEN, CDR2 SYDVKM. The CDR3 DNA follows: TGTGCCAGCAGTCGTGACAGGGGGAGGTTGGATACGCAGTATTTT. This encodes CASSRDRGRLDTQYF. Full variable domain (remainder filled in from reference TRBV28 and TRBJ2-3): DVKVTQSSRYLVKRTGEKVFLECVQDMDHENMFWYRQDPGLGLRLIYFSYDVKMKEKGDIPEGYSVSREKKERFSLILESASTNQTSMYLCASSRDRGRLDTQYFGPGTRLTVL.

The J gene is TRBJ2-6, the V gene TRBV6-4; D perhaps matches TRBD2 (5 bases). This CDR3 region has 17 residues. Germline V gives CDR1 MRHNA, CDR2 SNTAGT. Trimming pared 4 bases from V and 0 bases from J, leaving 13 bases between. The CDR3 loop reads CASSAEALSSGANVLTF. The CDR3 DNA is TGTGCCAGCAGTGCGGAGGCCCTCAGCTCTGGGGCCAACGTCCTGACTTTC.

The V and J genes are TRBV5-1 and TRBJ2-1; D ambiguous. The CDR3 sequence is 14 residues long. Germline CDR1 reads SGHRS; CDR2 reads YFSETQ. V lost 4 bases and J 0 bases, leaving 8 bases between the germline ends. The CDR3 DNA reads as TGCGCCAGCAGCAGCGAAAGCTCCTACAATGAGCAGTTCTTC. Translated: CASSSESSYNEQFF.

The rearrangement links TRBV5-6 to TRBJ2-1, with TRBD1 matching 7 bases. V lost 4 bases, J lost 7 bases, and 8 bases stayed unmatched. The CDR3 contains 14 residues. Germline V gene lookup returns CDR1 SGHDT and CDR2 YYEEEE. This chain's CDR3 is CASSERQGWNEQFF. CDR3 DNA sequence: TGTGCCAGCAGCGAAAGACAGGGTTGGAATGAGCAGTTCTTC. The full variable domain, its missing parts supplied by reference TRBV5-6 and TRBJ2-1, is DAGVTQSPTHLIKTRGQQVTLRCSPKSGHDTVSWYQQALGQGPQFIFQYYEEEERQRGNFPDRFSGHQFPNYSSELNVNALLLGDSALYLCASSERQGWNEQFFGPGTRLTVL.

This chain links TRBV30 with TRBJ1-3, with 7 bases lining up with TRBD1. The length of the CDR3 is 18 residues. The germline gives CDR1 GTSNPN, CDR2 SVGIG (reference sequence). V was pared by 2 bases and J by 0 bases, with 13 bases of the junction left unmatched. The CDR3 DNA reads as TGTGCCTGGAGTCGGACCCGGACAGGCCTGCACTCTGGAAACACCATATATTTT. It codes for CAWSRTRTGLHSGNTIYF.

The V and J genes are TRBV5-1 and TRBJ2-5; D is unclear. Germline V lookup: CDR1 SGHRS, CDR2 YFSETQ. The CDR3 loop spans 13 amino acids. V gave up 2 bases and J gave up 4 bases, with 9 bases separating them. As DNA, the CDR3 is TGCGCCAGCAGCTTAAAGAGTCGAGAGACCCAGTACTTC. This codes for CASSLKSRETQYF.

This sequence joins TRBV7-9 and TRBJ2-7; TRBD2 matches at 11 bases. The CDR3 sequence is 17 residues long. The V gene end was trimmed by 3 bases and the J gene end by 1 base; junction bases not matched to a gene: 8. The germline CDR1 and CDR2 sequences are SEHNR and FQNEAQ (reference sequence). The CDR3 DNA follows: TGTGCCAGCAGCTTCTCCCCGGGACTAGCGGATTCCTACGAGCAGTACTTC. This gives the protein CASSFSPGLADSYEQYF. Full variable domain (remainder filled in from reference TRBV7-9 and TRBJ2-7): DTGVSQNPRHKITKRGQNVTFRCDPISEHNRLYWYRQTLGQGPEFLTYFQNEAQLEKSRLLSDRFSAERPKGSFSTLEIQRTEQGDSAMYLCASSFSPGLADSYEQYFGPGTRLTVT.

The chain couples TRBV19 to TRBJ2-5, with D possibly TRBD1 on 6 matching bases. The closer fit of TRBJ2-7 to the DNA end suggests the J call may be wrong. Germline loops: CDR1 LNHDA, CDR2 SQIVND (reference sequence). CDR3 length equals 15 residues. CDR3 sequence (DNA): TGTGCCAGTAGTATCTCCGGACAGAGCTCCTACGAGCAGTACTTC. Residues: CASSISGQSSYEQYF.

V gene TRBV28 combines with J gene TRBJ2-2; 8 bases line up with TRBD1. The CDR3 spans 17 residues. Per the germline V gene, CDR1 is MDHEN and CDR2 is SYDVKM. The J segment lost 1 base and the V segment lost 5 bases, leaving 9 bases of the junction unmatched. The CDR3 DNA is TGTGCCAGCAGTATCTCCCCCGGGACAGGGAACACCGGGGAGCTGTTTTTT. This translates into CASSISPGTGNTGELFF.

J is TRBJ2-1 and V is TRBV27; 11 bases are shared with TRBD2. The CDR3 length is 16 residues. Germline V CDR1 and CDR2: MNHEY, SMNVEV (reference sequence). Germline trimming cut 0 bases from V and 7 bases from J; bases unmatched to any gene: 5. This chain's CDR3 is CASSLSRLAGWNEQFF. CDR3 nucleotides: TGTGCCAGCAGTTTATCGAGACTAGCGGGGTGGAATGAGCAGTTCTTC.

The chain recombines TRBV27 with TRBJ2-7; 10 bases line up with TRBD1. There are 15 residues in the CDR3. V lost 2 bases, J lost 3 bases, and 4 bases stayed unmatched. Germline lookup yields CDR1 MNHEY and CDR2 SMNVEV (reference sequence). CDR3 nucleotide sequence: TGTGCCAGCAGTTTAGGGGACAGGGGCCTCTACGAGCAGTACTTC. Protein sequence: CASSLGDRGLYEQYF.

This sequence joins TRBV25-1 and TRBJ1-5; 7 bases map to TRBD1. Trimming removed 8 bases from V and 5 bases from J; junction bases left unmatched: 6. This CDR3 has 13 amino acids. Looked up from germline, CDR1 is MGHDK and CDR2 is SYGVNS. The CDR3 spells CASGPQGYQPQHF. CDR3 bases: TGTGCCAGCGGCCCACAGGGGTATCAGCCCCAGCATTTT.

The J gene is TRBJ2-5, the V gene TRBV11-2; D call uncertain. TRBJ2-7 explains the end of the DNA better; the J call may be wrong. Germline V lookup: CDR1 SGHAT, CDR2 FQNNGV. This CDR3 contains 11 residues. CDR3 protein: CASSWSYEQYF. Here the CDR3 DNA reads TGTGCCAGCAGCTGGTCCTACGAGCAGTACTTC.

The chain joins TRBV19 to TRBJ1-5; D gene unclear. This CDR3 spans 13 amino acids. The germline gives CDR1 LNHDA, CDR2 SQIVND (reference sequence). The ends were cut back, 7 bases at V and 10 bases at J, with 17 bases in the middle. In nucleotides, the CDR3 is TGTGCCAGTACCCCCCAGGCGGGGAGCCCCCAGCATTTT. This codes for CASTPQAGSPQHF.